This TCR beta chain appears in the sequencing data of a study of control samples from healthy donors and cancer patients. Between the trimmed V and J ends, which lost 0 bases and 3 bases, there was a span of 7 bases. The CDR3 has 14 residues. Germline V gives CDR1 SGHNT, CDR2 YENEEA. This table comes from immunoSEQ multiplex PCR, and its TCRdb copy is limited to in-frame clones, with some not included. The sample has around 250,000 clones; about 80% are singletons. This clone was observed a single time. This chain connects TRBV11-3 to TRBJ2-3; possible D gene TRBD1, 5 bases. The source of this sequence is a woman between 55 and 75 years old with lung cancer. Sequenced input: PBMCs. CDR3 coding DNA: TGTGCCAGCAGCTTAGAGGCAGGGACAGATACGCAGTATTTT. Encoded protein: CASSLEAGTDTQYF.